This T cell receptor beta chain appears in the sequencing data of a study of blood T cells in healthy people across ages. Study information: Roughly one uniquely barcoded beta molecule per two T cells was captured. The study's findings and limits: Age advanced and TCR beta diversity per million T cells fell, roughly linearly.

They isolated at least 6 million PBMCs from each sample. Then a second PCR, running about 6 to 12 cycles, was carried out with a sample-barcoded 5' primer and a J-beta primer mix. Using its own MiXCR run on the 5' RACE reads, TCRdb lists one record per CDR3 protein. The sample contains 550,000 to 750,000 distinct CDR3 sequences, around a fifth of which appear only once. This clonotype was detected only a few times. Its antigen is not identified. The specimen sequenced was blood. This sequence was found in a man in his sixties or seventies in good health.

CDR3 residues: CASSEFTSNEFF. DNA of the CDR3: TGTGCCAGCAGTGAATTTACTAGTAACGAGTTCTTC. The chain is built from TRBV2 and TRBJ2-1, with a possible D match to TRBD2 (5 bases). Germline V gene sequence: CDR1 SNHLY, CDR2 FYNNEI. CDR3 length equals 12 residues. V lost 2 bases to trimming and J lost 14 bases, with 13 bases between them. Combining the CDR3 with reference TRBV2 and TRBJ2-1 gives the whole variable domain EPEVTQTPSHQVTQMGQEVILRCVPISNHLYFYWYRQILGQKVEFLVSFYNNEISEKSEIFDDQFSVERPDGSNFTLKIRSTKLEDSAMYFCASSEFTSNEFFGPGTRLTVL.